This paragraph covers one TCR beta chain sequence. The data stem from a study of blood T cell repertoires in COVID-19. Study-level information: Whether acute or convalescent, the COVID-19 samples came from the United States, Italy and Spain. PBMCs, B-cell-depleted T cells, or T cells provided the cDNA or gDNA that made up the material.

In the source study's methods: Nucleated cell counts were estimated from reference gene primer amplification. TCRdb's table, derived via immunoSEQ multiplex PCR, lists solely in-frame clones and lacks some. V and J calls plus clone size are reproduced from that table; the DNA served to infer D and trimming. The sample includes 400,000 or so clones, 89% seen only once; the top ten take around 1.5%. Seattle researchers signed up patients amid active infection and tracked them longitudinally. Input material: peripheral blood. This clonotype was obtained from a woman in her thirties or forties with COVID-19, enrolled during active disease.

CDR3 sequence (DNA): TGTGCCAGCAATTTTCAACAGGGGGGCGAGACCCAGTACTTC. Translating it yields CASNFQQGGETQYF. V and J are TRBV2 and TRBJ2-5; 8 bases map to TRBD1. V lost 7 bases and J lost 5; bases outside the gene matches: 9. This CDR3 has 14 amino acids. The germline V gene encodes CDR1 SNHLY and CDR2 FYNNEI.